This entry lists 17 T cell receptor beta chains sequenced from one sample in a study of cytomegalovirus exposure and HLA in healthy donors. The primer mix had 60 Vbeta and 13 Jbeta primers. Assay: immunoSEQ multiplex PCR; the TCRdb copy retains only in-frame clones and omits some. The repertoire includes 100,000 to 150,000 clones, nearly 85% of them detected once, and approximately 1% sits in the top ten. The sample taken for sequencing was PBMCs. The source of these receptors is a boy younger than 18 in good health and CMV-seronegative.

The rearrangement joins TRBV5-4 to TRBJ2-3, with D possibly matching TRBD2 (6 bases). Germline CDR1 and CDR2: SGHNT and YYREEE (reference sequence). The CDR3 runs 14 residues. Deletions cut 4 bases from V and 4 bases from J, with 13 bases between. CDR3 nucleotide sequence: TGTGCCAGCAGCCCCGGGACTTGGGCAGATACGCAGTATTTT. Translation: CASSPGTWADTQYF.

The chain recombines TRBV11-1 with TRBJ2-2; D not certain. The CDR3 has 13 residues. V was shortened by 11 bases and J by 1 base, with 11 bases between the two germline ends. CDR1 is SGHAT, CDR2 FQDESV, per germline (reference sequence). The CDR3 loop is CASELQNTGELFF. The CDR3 bases are TGTGCCTCCGAACTACAGAACACCGGGGAGCTGTTTTTT.

This rearrangement joins TRBV6-4 to TRBJ2-1; 9 bases map to TRBD2. CDR1 MRHNA and CDR2 SNTAGT come from the germline V gene. The CDR3 length is 16 residues. The ends lost 3 bases at V and 5 bases at J; junction bases unmatched: 8. The CDR3 region is CASSESGLAGHNEQFF. CDR3 DNA sequence: TGTGCCAGCAGTGAGTCGGGACTAGCCGGCCACAATGAGCAGTTCTTC.

In its sample, this clone was seen once. This chain links TRBV10-3 with TRBJ1-5; the match to TRBD1 covers 9 bases. This CDR3 comprises 15 residues. With V trimmed by 6 bases and J by 6 bases, 9 bases remained unmatched. Germline loops: CDR1 ENHRY, CDR2 SYGVKD. For the CDR3, the DNA is TGTGCCATCAGCGGAGGACAGGGGATAGGTCAGCCCCAGCATTTT. This sequence encodes CAISGGQGIGQPQHF.

As concerns this clone: Sequence at one end of the junction differs from germline and may be a read error. V gene TRBV27 combines with J gene TRBJ2-1, with D maybe TRBD2 (5 bases). The CDR3 runs to 14 residues. CDR1 and CDR2 (germline): MNHEY, SMNVEV (reference sequence). The CDR3 region is CASSPGSSHNEQFF. The DNA of the CDR3 is TGTGCCAGCAGCCCGGGGAGCTCCCACAATGAGCAGTTCTTC.

This chain joins TRBV19 and TRBJ2-2; 9 bases are a match to TRBD2. The CDR3 spans 17 residues. The J segment lost 4 bases and the V segment lost 5 bases, leaving 11 bases of the junction unmatched. The germline gives CDR1 LNHDA, CDR2 SQIVND (reference sequence). The CDR3 here is CASSPYLSGGFTGELFF. CDR3 DNA: TGTGCCAGTAGTCCCTACCTTAGCGGGGGCTTCACCGGGGAGCTGTTTTTT.

The chain is built from TRBV6-6 and TRBJ2-1; D is possibly TRBD2 (6 bases). The CDR3 has 13 amino acids. Germline V gene data show CDR1 as MNHNY and CDR2 as SVGAGI (reference sequence). Between the trimmed V and J ends, which lost 6 bases and 4 bases, there was a span of 10 bases. The CDR3 region has the DNA TGTGCCAGCAGGGGGACTCGATACAATGAGCAGTTCTTC. Its protein product is CASRGTRYNEQFF.

Concerning this clone itself: Other DNA variants within this sample encode the same CDR3. This chain connects TRBV30 to TRBJ2-7; D is perhaps TRBD1 (5 bases). CDR3 size: 12 residues. Trimming removed 0 bases from V and 3 bases from J, with 6 bases in between. The germline V gene encodes CDR1 GTSNPN and CDR2 SVGIG (reference sequence). The DNA for the CDR3 is TGTGCCTGGAGTGTAAGGGGCTACGAGCAGTACTTC. Its protein is CAWSVRGYEQYF.

J is TRBJ2-5 and V is TRBV6-6; 7 bases are shared with TRBD1. Germline assignment: CDR1 MNHNY and CDR2 SVGAGI (reference sequence). The CDR3 runs 14 residues. J was trimmed by 2 bases and V by 3 bases; bases with no gene match: 3. Here the CDR3 DNA reads TGTGCCAGCAGTTATGGGACAGCTCAAGAGACCCAGTACTTC. The encoded protein is CASSYGTAQETQYF.

This sequence joins TRBV30 and TRBJ2-3; 9 bases are a match to TRBD2. Germline CDR1 reads GTSNPN; CDR2 reads SVGIG (reference sequence). This CDR3 contains 13 residues. The J segment lost 6 bases and the V segment lost 5 bases, leaving 6 bases of the junction unmatched. The DNA of the CDR3 is TGTGCCTGGCTGCGGGAGGGCCGGGATACGCAGTATTTT. Translated: CAWLREGRDTQYF.

The chain employs TRBV21-1 and TRBJ1-5; TRBD1, the table's D call, was not compared with the DNA. TRBV21-1 is marked as a pseudogene. This CDR3 region has 17 residues. The CDR3 loop reads CASSKEAGQGAGQPQHF. The CDR3 DNA reads TGTGCCAGCAGCAAGGAGGCAGGACAGGGGGCAGGTCAGCCCCAGCATTTT.

This clone was found a few times. The chain links TRBV9 to TRBJ1-2; 8 nucleotides match TRBD1. The V gene's germline CDR1 is SGDLS and CDR2 YYNGEE. The CDR3 runs to 16 residues. Trimming at V came to 1 base and at J to 5 bases, leaving 10 bases not matched to a gene. The CDR3 protein is CASSVTGKQGGYGYTF. In nucleotides, the CDR3 is TGTGCCAGCAGCGTAACAGGGAAACAGGGGGGTTATGGCTACACCTTC.

The chain joins TRBV6-5 to TRBJ2-1; TRBD2 matches at 9 bases. This CDR3 has 16 amino acids. The J segment lost 7 bases and the V segment lost 4 bases, leaving 11 bases of the junction unmatched. The germline V gene has CDR1 MNHEY and CDR2 SVGAGI. For the CDR3, the DNA is TGTGCCAGCAGTTCCGATTGGCTAGCGGGATGGAATGAGCAGTTCTTC. It specifies CASSSDWLAGWNEQFF.

The V call is TRBV6-5, the J call TRBJ2-7, with D perhaps TRBD2 (7 bases). This CDR3 contains 14 residues. V dropped 7 bases and J dropped 5 bases, with 18 bases sitting between them. The germline gives CDR1 MNHEY, CDR2 SVGAGI. The chain's CDR3 is CASTDGGPRDEQYF. The CDR3 region has the DNA TGTGCCAGCACCGACGGGGGGCCCAGGGACGAGCAGTACTTC.

The rearrangement uses TRBV25-1 and TRBJ2-7, with 7 positions matching TRBD1. After removal of 3 bases from V and 0 bases from J, the junction contained 5 bases not matched to a gene. This CDR3 is built from 15 residues. Germline CDR1 is MGHDK and CDR2 is SYGVNS. The CDR3 sequence: CASSEPQGNSYEQYF. The CDR3 DNA sequence: TGTGCCAGCAGTGAGCCACAGGGGAACTCCTACGAGCAGTACTTC.

The chain has TRBV2 and TRBJ2-2; 10 positions agree with TRBD2. The CDR3 has 18 residues. Germline CDR1 SNHLY, CDR2 FYNNEI. V lost 6 bases to trimming and J lost 4 bases; unmatched junction nucleotides: 14. CDR3 in DNA: TGTGCCAGCAGCTTCAGCCAGCGGGAGGGCCTCGGCACCGGGGAGCTGTTTTTT. It encodes CASSFSQREGLGTGELFF.

The table lists this clone with a count of one. The V gene is TRBV6-1, the J gene TRBJ1-5; D remains unclear. Germline V gene lookup returns CDR1 MNHNS and CDR2 SASEGT. The CDR3 has 14 residues. V gave up 2 bases and J gave up 4 bases, with 9 bases separating them. The CDR3 sequence: CASSETIANQPQHF. The CDR3 DNA is TGTGCCAGCAGTGAAACGATAGCAAATCAGCCCCAGCATTTT.